This TCR beta chain was recovered during a study of shared clonotypes between healthy human individuals. Whole-study findings and limits: The expectation was that sequencing depth would affect clonotype sharing among donors.

Profiling relied on immunoSEQ multiplex PCR, and the TCRdb table lists in-frame clones only, not all of them. The data hold about 2.3 million clones, with 85% to 95% observed a single time. Remarks on this clone: Antigen: not known.

The TCR originated in a man aged 18 to 29 in good health. Some clones in this sample may be carry-over from other donors' samples. Sequencing was performed on naive CD4+ T cells from PBMCs. Sample subset: CD45RA+ positively selected.

This chain's CDR3 is CASSVGTRDSGNTIYF. In DNA, the CDR3 is TGTGCCAGCAGCGTAGGGACCCGGGACAGTGGAAACACCATATATTTT. V gene TRBV9 combines with J gene TRBJ1-3, with 7 bases that match TRBD1. The CDR3 extends over 16 amino acids. Per the germline V gene, CDR1 is SGDLS and CDR2 is YYNGEE. J lost 3 bases, V lost 0 bases, and 6 bases had no gene match.